This entry is about one T cell receptor beta chain. These data belong to a study of CD8 T cells in Susac syndrome. RNA totalling about 0.45 to 1 ug underwent reverse transcription with random hexamers. Using its own MiXCR run on the immunoSEQ multiplex PCR reads, TCRdb lists one record per CDR3 protein. The table includes around 140,000 distinct CDR3 sequences, around 95% detected once. Per germline, CDR1 DFQATT and CDR2 SNEGSKA (reference sequence). V was pared by 6 bases and J by 0 bases, with 8 bases between. There are 13 residues in the CDR3. Both CD4+ and CD8+ T cells were negatively isolated, and TEMRA cells underwent FACS enrichment.

The V and J genes are TRBV20-1 and TRBJ2-2; tentatively, D is TRBD1 (5 bases). The sequencing input was CD4+ T cells from PBMCs. The TCR comes from a human donor with Susac syndrome. This chain's CDR3 is CSAPTANTGELFF. The CDR3 coding sequence is TGCAGTGCCCCGACAGCGAACACCGGGGAGCTGTTTTTT.